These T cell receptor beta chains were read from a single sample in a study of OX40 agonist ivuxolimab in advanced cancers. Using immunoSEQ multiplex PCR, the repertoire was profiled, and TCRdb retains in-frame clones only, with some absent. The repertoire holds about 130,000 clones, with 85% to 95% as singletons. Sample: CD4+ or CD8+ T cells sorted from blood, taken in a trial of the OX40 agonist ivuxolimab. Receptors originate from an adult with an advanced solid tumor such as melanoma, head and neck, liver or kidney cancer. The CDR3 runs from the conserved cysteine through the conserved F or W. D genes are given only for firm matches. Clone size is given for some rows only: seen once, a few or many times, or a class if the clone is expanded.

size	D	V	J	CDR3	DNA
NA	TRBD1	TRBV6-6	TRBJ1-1	CASSYPQGVNTEAFF	TGTGCCAGCAGTTACCCACAGGGGGTGAACACTGAAGCTTTCTTT
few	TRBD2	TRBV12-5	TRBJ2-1	CASGRQTSGSYNEQFF	TGTGCTAGTGGCCGCCAAACTAGCGGCTCCTACAATGAGCAGTTCTTC
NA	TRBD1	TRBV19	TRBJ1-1	CASPGTGEGMNTEAFF	TGTGCCAGTCCTGGGACAGGGGAGGGGATGAACACTGAAGCTTTCTTT
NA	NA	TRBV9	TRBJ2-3	CASSARAEGVDTQYF	TGTGCCAGCAGCGCCAGAGCGGAGGGGGTAGATACGCAGTATTTT
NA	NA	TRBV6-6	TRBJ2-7	CASSYAGQRRDYEQYF	TGTGCCAGCAGTTACGCGGGACAGCGGAGGGACTACGAGCAGTACTTC
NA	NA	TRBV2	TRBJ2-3	CASTRDKITDTQYF	TGTGCCAGCACTCGGGACAAAATCACAGATACGCAGTATTTT
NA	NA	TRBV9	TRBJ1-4	CASSPTGLNEKLFF	TGTGCCAGCAGCCCAACGGGACTAAATGAAAAACTGTTTTTT
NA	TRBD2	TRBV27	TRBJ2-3	CASSQGLASTDTQYF	TGTGCCAGCAGTCAAGGACTAGCTAGCACAGATACGCAGTATTTT
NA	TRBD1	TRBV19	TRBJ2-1	CASSNHPGQGAGEQFF	TGTGCCAGTAGTAACCACCCGGGACAGGGGGCGGGTGAGCAGTTCTTC
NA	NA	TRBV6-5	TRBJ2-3	CASSPPGNTQYF	TGTGCCAGCAGCCCACCGGGCAATACGCAGTATTTT
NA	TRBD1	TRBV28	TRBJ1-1	CASSPGGMNTEAFF	TGTGCCAGCAGTCCAGGGGGCATGAACACTGAAGCTTTCTTT
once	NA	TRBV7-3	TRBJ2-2	CASSLRQENTGELFF	TGTGCCAGCAGCTTAAGACAGGAGAACACCGGGGAGCTGTTTTTT
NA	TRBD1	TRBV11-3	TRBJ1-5	CASSLTGNQPQHF	TGTGCCAGCAGCTTGACAGGGAATCAGCCCCAGCATTTT
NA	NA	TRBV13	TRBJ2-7	CASSSRQYRYEQYF	TGTGCCAGCAGCTCCCGACAGTATCGGTACGAGCAGTACTTC
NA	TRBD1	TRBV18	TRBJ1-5	CASSPTGGGNQPQHF	TGTGCCAGCTCACCCACAGGGGGCGGCAATCAGCCCCAGCATTTT
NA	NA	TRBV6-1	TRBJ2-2	CASSEAALIGELFF	TGTGCCAGCAGTGAGGCGGCCCTTATTGGGGAGCTGTTTTTT
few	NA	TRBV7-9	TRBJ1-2	CASSLLGTDVPF	TGTGCCAGCAGCTTACTTGGGACGGACGTACCCTTC
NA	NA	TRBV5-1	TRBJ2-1	CASSLRGAVYNEQFF	TGCGCCAGCAGCTTAAGGGGGGCAGTTTACAATGAGCAGTTCTTC
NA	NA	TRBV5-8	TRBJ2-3	CASTMTGAGYTDTQYF	TGTGCCAGCACCATGACCGGGGCGGGATACACAGATACGCAGTATTTT
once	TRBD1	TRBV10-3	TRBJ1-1	CAISGTGVNTEAFF	TGTGCCATCAGTGGGACAGGGGTGAACACTGAAGCTTTCTTT
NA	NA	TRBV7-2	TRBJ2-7	CASSLTGQIYEQYF	TGTGCCAGCAGCTTAACGGGACAAATCTACGAGCAGTACTTC
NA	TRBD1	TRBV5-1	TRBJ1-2	CASSPGTADLYGYTF	TGCGCCAGCAGCCCGGGGACAGCCGACCTTTATGGCTACACCTTC
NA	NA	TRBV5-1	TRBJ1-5	CASRRGGVNQPQHF	TGCGCCAGCAGACGGGGGGGCGTAAATCAGCCCCAGCATTTT
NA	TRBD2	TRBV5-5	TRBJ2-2	CASSLRTSGSSGELFF	TGTGCCAGCAGCCTGAGGACTAGCGGGAGTTCCGGGGAGCTGTTTTTT
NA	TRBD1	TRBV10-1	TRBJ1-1	CASSRTGGDVRTEAFF	TGCGCCAGCAGCCGAACAGGGGGCGACGTCCGCACTGAAGCTTTCTTT
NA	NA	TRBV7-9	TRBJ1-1	CASSPNQDGNTEAFF	TGTGCCAGCAGCCCGAATCAGGACGGAAACACTGAAGCTTTCTTT
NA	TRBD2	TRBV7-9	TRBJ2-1	CASNTGTSSYNEQFF	TGTGCCAGCAACACCGGGACTAGCTCCTACAATGAGCAGTTCTTC
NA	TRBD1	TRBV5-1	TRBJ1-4	CASSSGTGVEKLFF	TGCGCCAGCAGTTCCGGGACAGGGGTCGAAAAACTGTTTTTT
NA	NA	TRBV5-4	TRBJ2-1	CASSLWMANEQFF	TGTGCCAGCAGCTTGTGGATGGCCAATGAGCAGTTCTTC
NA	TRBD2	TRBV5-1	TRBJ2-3	CASSLGEASGSDTQYF	TGCGCCAGCAGCTTGGGGGAGGCTAGCGGCTCAGATACGCAGTATTTT
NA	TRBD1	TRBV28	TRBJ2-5	CASSFRDSQETQYF	TGTGCCAGCAGTTTTAGGGACAGCCAAGAGACCCAGTACTTC